One and the same sample provided the 27 T cell receptor beta chains below, sequenced in a study of beta chain features in type 1 diabetes. The sequenced template was cDNA made from the entire isolated RNA. TCRdb keeps only in-frame clones here, not all; method: immunoSEQ multiplex PCR. The repertoire includes about 160,000 clones, around 8.5% of them detected once, and almost 0.65% sits in the top ten. Sequenced sample: central memory CD4+ T cells from blood. The receptors were gathered from a young man in good health.

The chain couples TRBV7-2 to TRBJ2-1; 8 bases are a match to TRBD2. The CDR3 contains 14 residues. Germline CDR1 SGHTA, CDR2 FQGNSA. V dropped 5 bases and J dropped 8; count of bases not matched to a gene: 8. The CDR3 is CASSNGTRAYEQFF. The DNA for the CDR3 is TGTGCCAGCAGCAACGGGACTAGGGCATATGAGCAGTTCTTC.

The chain has TRBV6-6 and TRBJ2-1, with 7 bases matching TRBD2. The CDR3 is made up of 14 amino acids. Trimming at V came to 6 bases and at J to 7 bases, leaving 9 bases not matched to a gene. Germline V gene sequence: CDR1 MNHNY, CDR2 SVGAGI (reference sequence). CDR3 in amino acids: CASRSGTTPNEQFF. The CDR3 nucleotides read TGTGCCAGCAGGTCCGGGACTACCCCTAATGAGCAGTTCTTC.

This rearrangement joins TRBV5-1 to TRBJ1-1; 7 nucleotides line up with TRBD1. This CDR3 spans 15 amino acids. Trimming at V came to 5 bases and at J to 0 bases, leaving 7 bases not matched to a gene. Germline V gene sequence: CDR1 SGHRS, CDR2 YFSETQ. The CDR3 bases are TGCGCCAGCAGTCAGGGGGTTTCGGTGAACACTGAAGCTTTCTTT. This encodes CASSQGVSVNTEAFF.

This clone was detected only a few times. V and J are TRBV19 and TRBJ1-2; weak D call: TRBD1 (5 bases). Per germline, CDR1 LNHDA and CDR2 SQIVND (reference sequence). The V gene lost 10 bases and the J gene lost 5 bases, with 23 bases spanning the gap. This CDR3 region has 15 residues. The CDR3 DNA follows: TGTGCCACCTCAGAGCGGGGGGTATCTCCGTATGGCTACACCTTC. Amino acid sequence: CATSERGVSPYGYTF.

The gene calls are TRBV10-3 and TRBJ2-1; 8 nucleotides agree with TRBD1. Germline V gives CDR1 ENHRY, CDR2 SYGVKD. The ends lost 4 bases at V and 4 bases at J; junction bases unmatched: 6. The CDR3 is 15 residues long. This CDR3 reads CAISGGTGAYNEQFF. CDR3 sequence (DNA): TGTGCCATCAGTGGCGGGACAGGCGCATACAATGAGCAGTTCTTC.

This chain joins TRBV27 and TRBJ2-3; D uncertain. From germline, CDR1 is MNHEY and CDR2 SMNVEV (reference sequence). V was clipped by 5 bases and J by 10 bases, with 13 bases between them. CDR3 length: 12 residues. DNA for the CDR3: TGTGCCAGCAGTCCTGACTCCATGGCGCAGTATTTT. It encodes CASSPDSMAQYF.

This clone was seen ten or more times. This chain connects TRBV30 to TRBJ2-7; D uncertain. V dropped 3 bases and J dropped 7 bases, with 16 bases sitting between them. Germline V gene lookup returns CDR1 GTSNPN and CDR2 SVGIG (reference sequence). This CDR3 comprises 13 residues. CDR3 coding DNA: TGTGCCTGGAGCGCCGCTCCGTCCAGGGAGCAGTACTTC. Its translation: CAWSAAPSREQYF.

This chain uses TRBV5-1 with TRBJ1-3, with 7 bases identical to TRBD1. V lost 4 bases to trimming and J lost 1 base; unmatched junction nucleotides: 8. Germline V gene data show CDR1 as SGHRS and CDR2 as YFSETQ. CDR3 length equals 16 residues. The CDR3 sequence is CASSRTGDRSGNTIYF. DNA for the CDR3: TGCGCCAGCAGCCGTACAGGGGATAGATCTGGAAACACCATATATTTT.

CDR3 amino acids: CASKTDRGNTGELFF. DNA for the CDR3: TGTGCCAGTAAGACGGACAGGGGGAACACCGGGGAGCTGTTTTTT. The chain is built from TRBV19 and TRBJ2-2; TRBD1 matches at 9 bases. The CDR3 loop spans 15 amino acids. Trimming took 7 bases from V and 1 from J; bases not matched to a gene: 4. The germline V gene has CDR1 LNHDA and CDR2 SQIVND (reference sequence).

The chain couples TRBV6-5 to TRBJ2-2; 10 nucleotides line up with TRBD1. The CDR3 loop spans 15 amino acids. Germline CDR1 reads MNHEY; CDR2 reads SVGAGI. V shed 0 bases, J shed 6 bases, and the junction held 1 base outside the gene matches. In nucleotides, the CDR3 is TGTGCCAGCAGTTACTCCGGGACAGGGGCCGGGGAGCTGTTTTTT. Translation: CASSYSGTGAGELFF.

This clone was detected ten times or more. This chain connects TRBV18 to TRBJ2-3, with 8 bases fitting TRBD2. The CDR3 length is 15 residues. V dropped 2 bases and J dropped 2; count of bases not matched to a gene: 3. Germline V lookup: CDR1 KGHSH, CDR2 LQKENI. The CDR3 DNA is TGTGCCAGCTCACCAGCGGGGGGACACACAGATACGCAGTATTTT. The encoded protein is CASSPAGGHTDTQYF.

This clone was detected only a few times. The chain recombines TRBV5-1 with TRBJ2-1; 10 positions agree with TRBD1. This CDR3 has 14 residues. Trimming removed 2 bases from V and 14 bases from J; junction bases left unmatched: 10. Germline CDR1 reads SGHRS; CDR2 reads YFSETQ. CDR3 residues: CASSFGTGVTSEFF. CDR3 DNA: TGCGCCAGCAGCTTCGGGACAGGGGTCACCTCTGAGTTCTTC. The full variable domain, its missing parts supplied by reference TRBV5-1 and TRBJ2-1, is KAGVTQTPRYLIKTRGQQVTLSCSPISGHRSVSWYQQTPGQGLQFLFEYFSETQRNKGNFPGRFSGRQFSNSRSEMNVSTLELGDSALYLCASSFGTGVTSEFFGPGTRLTVL.

This clone was recorded many times. The rearrangement joins TRBV10-3 to TRBJ1-1; weak D call: TRBD1 (6 bases). V gave up 11 bases and J gave up 3 bases, with 16 bases separating them. The CDR3 consists of 13 residues. Germline CDR1 ENHRY, CDR2 SYGVKD. CDR3 protein: CAVRGGLDTEAFF. CDR3 sequence (DNA): TGTGCCGTGAGAGGGGGTCTGGACACTGAAGCTTTCTTT.

This clone showed up many times. CDR3: CASSLVGVSGNTIYF. The CDR3 region has the DNA TGTGCCAGCAGTTTAGTCGGAGTCTCTGGAAACACCATATATTTT. The chain couples TRBV28 to TRBJ1-3; D is uncertain. Germline V gives CDR1 MDHEN, CDR2 SYDVKM. V was shortened by 2 bases and J by 0 bases, with 8 bases between the two germline ends. CDR3 size: 15 residues.

The sample holds a few counts of this clone. The chain is built from TRBV30 and TRBJ2-1, with 15 bases identical to TRBD2. Per the germline V gene, CDR1 is GTSNPN and CDR2 is SVGIG (reference sequence). With V trimmed by 2 bases and J by 9 bases, 8 bases remained unmatched. The CDR3 totals 16 residues. In nucleotides, the CDR3 is TGTGCCTGGAGTCAGGGACTAGCGGGAGGCCTAGGTGAGCAGTTCTTC. Protein: CAWSQGLAGGLGEQFF.

This chain uses TRBV7-2 with TRBJ1-3; 8 nucleotides line up with TRBD1. V was clipped by 5 bases and J by 2 bases; unmatched bases: 8. CDR3 length: 16 amino acids. Germline V gene sequence: CDR1 SGHTA, CDR2 FQGNSA. This CDR3 is CASSVQKTGAGNTIYF. As DNA, the CDR3 is TGTGCCAGCAGCGTCCAAAAGACAGGGGCTGGAAACACCATATATTTT.

This clone has just a few counts. The rearrangement links TRBV30 to TRBJ2-2; tentative D call: TRBD2 (6 bases). Looked up from germline, CDR1 is GTSNPN and CDR2 is SVGIG (reference sequence). V was shortened by 4 bases and J by 0 bases, with 18 bases between the two germline ends. This CDR3 region has 17 residues. The CDR3 DNA follows: TGTGCCTGGACCCCTGGGGGGATCACCACGAACACCGGGGAGCTGTTTTTT. Translated, it gives CAWTPGGITTNTGELFF. The full variable domain, its missing parts supplied by reference TRBV30 and TRBJ2-2, is SQTIHQWPATLVQPVGSPLSLECTVEGTSNPNLYWYRQAAGRGLQLLFYSVGIGQISSEVPQNLSASRPQDRQFILSSKKLLLSDSGFYLCAWTPGGITTNTGELFFGEGSRLTVL.

This clone occurred a few times. The chain recombines TRBV6-5 with TRBJ2-7; a weak D match, TRBD1 (6 bases). The CDR3 is made up of 15 amino acids. Germline CDR1 MNHEY, CDR2 SVGAGI. Trimming took off 5 bases at V and 6 bases at J, with 20 bases between the two ends. CDR3 sequence: CASSHHLSGESEQYF. The CDR3 nucleotides are TGTGCCAGCAGTCACCACCTTTCAGGGGAGTCCGAGCAGTACTTC.

V gene TRBV29-1 combines with J gene TRBJ2-7; D not resolved. The CDR3 loop spans 12 amino acids. Per germline, CDR1 SQVTM and CDR2 ANQGSEA. With 3 bases removed from V and 2 bases from J, the gap between germline ends came to 8 bases. As DNA, the CDR3 is TGCAGCGTTGAGACCGGAGCCTACGAGCAGTACTTC. This codes for CSVETGAYEQYF.

The rearrangement uses TRBV5-1 and TRBJ2-5, with TRBD2 matching 7 bases. After removal of 7 bases from V and 4 bases from J, the junction contained 13 bases not matched to a gene. CDR3 size: 15 residues. CDR1 SGHRS and CDR2 YFSETQ come from the germline V gene. The CDR3 loop reads CASRDGVGRGETQYF. The CDR3 bases are TGCGCCAGCCGAGATGGCGTAGGGAGGGGAGAGACCCAGTACTTC.

This clone was seen a few times. The chain employs TRBV18 and TRBJ2-7; perhaps TRBD1 as D (6 bases). V lost 0 bases and J 8 bases, leaving 20 bases between the germline ends. The CDR3 is made up of 16 amino acids. Germline lookup yields CDR1 KGHSH and CDR2 LQKENI. The DNA for the CDR3 is TGTGCCAGCTCACCACCGTCAGGGGAAGAAACGGCCAAGCAGTACTTC. This codes for CASSPPSGEETAKQYF.

This clone was detected a few times. The J gene is TRBJ2-4, the V gene TRBV28; no reliable D call. The germline V gene encodes CDR1 MDHEN and CDR2 SYDVKM. V shed 8 bases and J shed 1 base, with 9 bases lying between them. The CDR3 has 13 amino acids. In DNA, the CDR3 is TGTGCCAGCCCCGCACGGGCCAAAAACATTCAGTACTTC. It encodes CASPARAKNIQYF.

There are a few counts of this clone. The chain combines TRBV4-1 with TRBJ2-7; D might be TRBD1 (6 bases). Trimming cost V 9 bases and J 5 bases, with 14 bases left between them. The CDR3 has 12 amino acids. Looked up from germline, CDR1 is MGHRA and CDR2 is YSYEKL. The DNA of the CDR3 is TGCGCCAGGGTGAAAAACAGGGACGAGCAGTACTTC. Its protein product is CARVKNRDEQYF.

The genes are TRBV27 and TRBJ2-1; 11 nucleotides align to TRBD2. The CDR3 length is 15 residues. The junction had 4 bases not matched to a gene; V was cut back by 4 bases and J by 5 bases. Per germline, CDR1 MNHEY and CDR2 SMNVEV (reference sequence). The CDR3 region is CASSSLAGGHNEQFF. DNA for the CDR3: TGTGCCAGCAGTTCCCTAGCGGGAGGCCACAATGAGCAGTTCTTC.

At least ten counts were recorded for this clone. The chain combines TRBV13 with TRBJ2-3; the D is unclear. The CDR3 loop spans 13 amino acids. The germline CDR1 and CDR2 sequences are PRHDT and FYEKMQ (reference sequence). The ends were cut back, 5 bases at V and 3 bases at J, with 9 bases in the middle. The CDR3 DNA sequence: TGTGCCAGCAGCCCGTACGCGACAGATACGCAGTATTTT. This encodes CASSPYATDTQYF. Complete variable domain (other parts from reference TRBV13 and TRBJ2-3): AAGVIQSPRHLIKEKRETATLKCYPIPRHDTVYWYQQGPGQDPQFLISFYEKMQSDKGSIPDRFSAQQFSDYHSELNMSSLELGDSALYFCASSPYATDTQYFGPGTRLTVL.

This clone showed up just a few times. The chain joins TRBV28 to TRBJ1-1; D not resolved. This CDR3 region has 14 residues. The V and J ends lost 5 bases and 1 base respectively, with 11 bases between them. Germline V gene sequence: CDR1 MDHEN, CDR2 SYDVKM. This chain's CDR3 is CASSRLYGNTEAFF. CDR3 sequence (DNA): TGTGCCAGCAGTCGACTCTACGGGAACACTGAAGCTTTCTTT.

This clone was detected only a few times. The rearrangement joins TRBV7-9 to TRBJ2-2, with TRBD2 identical over 7 bases. Trimming removed 5 bases from V and 0 bases from J; junction bases left unmatched: 6. CDR1 SEHNR and CDR2 FQNEAQ come from the germline V gene (reference sequence). The CDR3 sequence is 16 residues long. The CDR3 bases are TGTGCCAGCAGCAGTACTAGCGCAGCGAACACCGGGGAGCTGTTTTTT. Residues: CASSSTSAANTGELFF.